One sample yielded the 12 T cell receptor beta chains listed below, sequenced in a study of cytomegalovirus exposure and HLA in healthy donors. The study ran its PCR with 60 Vbeta and 13 Jbeta primers. The table came from immunoSEQ multiplex PCR; TCRdb's copy has only in-frame clones and leaves some out. The table lists about 130,000 clones, roughly four fifths of them singletons. The specimen sequenced was PBMCs. The receptors shown here come from a man aged 30 to 39 in good health and CMV-seronegative.

The chain has TRBV10-2 and TRBJ2-7; 11 bases align to TRBD1. After removal of 3 bases from V and 5 bases from J, the junction contained 3 bases not matched to a gene. Germline CDR1 is WSHSY and CDR2 is SAAADI. The CDR3 spans 14 residues. DNA of the CDR3: TGCGCCAGCAGTGAAGGACAGGGGGCGGACGAGCAGTACTTC. Translation: CASSEGQGADEQYF.

There are a few counts of this clone. The CDR3 loop is CASSPTGGYTF. For the CDR3, the DNA is TGTGCCAGCAGTCCCACCGGTGGCTACACCTTC. This chain links TRBV28 with TRBJ1-2; D gene ambiguous. This CDR3 has 11 residues. Germline V gives CDR1 MDHEN, CDR2 SYDVKM. The V and J ends lost 5 bases and 7 bases respectively, with 8 bases between them.

The chain is built from TRBV7-9 and TRBJ1-2; no clear D. Germline lookup yields CDR1 SEHNR and CDR2 FQNEAQ (reference sequence). Between the trimmed V and J ends, which lost 3 bases and 2 bases, there was a span of 7 bases. The CDR3 is made up of 13 amino acids. The CDR3: CASSLAVNYGYTF. In DNA, the CDR3 is TGTGCCAGCAGCTTGGCAGTCAACTATGGCTACACCTTC.

The chain carries TRBV5-1 and TRBJ2-2; D is possibly TRBD2 (6 bases). The CDR3 spans 15 residues. V was cut by 5 bases and J by 5 bases, with 16 bases left in between. Germline CDR1 SGHRS, CDR2 YFSETQ. The CDR3 spells CASSRDSPRTGELFF. Here the CDR3 DNA reads TGCGCCAGCAGTAGGGACTCCCCTCGGACCGGGGAGCTGTTTTTT. Filled out from reference TRBV5-1 and TRBJ2-2, the complete variable domain reads KAGVTQTPRYLIKTRGQQVTLSCSPISGHRSVSWYQQTPGQGLQFLFEYFSETQRNKGNFPGRFSGRQFSNSRSEMNVSTLELGDSALYLCASSRDSPRTGELFFGEGSRLTVL.

The rearrangement uses TRBV5-8 and TRBJ1-2; the match to TRBD1 covers 7 bases. J lost 2 bases, V lost 4 bases, and 2 bases had no gene match. CDR3 length: 13 amino acids. Germline-derived CDR1 and CDR2 are SGHTS and YDEGEE. The CDR3 region is CASSLGQNYGYTF. In DNA form, the CDR3 reads TGTGCCAGCAGCCTGGGACAGAACTATGGCTACACCTTC.

This chain joins TRBV5-1 and TRBJ2-4, with D maybe TRBD1 (6 bases). V lost 3 bases to trimming and J lost 0 bases, with 10 bases between them. Germline V gene sequence: CDR1 SGHRS, CDR2 YFSETQ. The CDR3 is 15 amino acids. CDR3 in DNA: TGCGCCAGCAGCTCCGGGACATTAGCCAAAAACATTCAGTACTTC. It yields the protein CASSSGTLAKNIQYF.

With regard to this clone: Germline is not matched at one junction end, which may reflect a read error. The V gene is TRBV7-7, the J gene TRBJ1-6, with D unclear. Germline lookup yields CDR1 SSHAT and CDR2 FNYEAQ (reference sequence). The CDR3 runs 13 residues. The CDR3 nucleotides are TGTGCTAGCAGTCGGGAAAAGGGTTCACCCCTCCACTTT. It codes for CASSREKGSPLHF.

This chain connects TRBV11-3 to TRBJ2-6, with TRBD1 matching 10 bases. Losses at the gene ends were 5 bases for V and 0 bases for J; bases not matched to a gene: 13. The CDR3 covers 20 residues. Germline CDR1 SGHNT, CDR2 YENEEA. The CDR3 sequence: CASSPPYPTGGLSGANVLTF. The CDR3 DNA reads as TGTGCCAGCAGCCCCCCCTACCCGACAGGGGGCCTCTCTGGGGCCAACGTCCTGACTTTC.

This chain connects TRBV2 to TRBJ2-1; D unresolved. This CDR3 has 9 amino acids. CDR1 is SNHLY, CDR2 FYNNEI, per germline. Trimming pared 8 bases from V and 11 bases from J, leaving 7 bases between. In nucleotides, the CDR3 is TGTGCCAGCGGAGTCCAGCAGTTCTTC. This translates into CASGVQQFF.

This clone was counted only a few times. This chain connects TRBV6-5 to TRBJ2-1; 10 positions match TRBD2. The germline V gene encodes CDR1 MNHEY and CDR2 SVGAGI. CDR3 size: 15 residues. J lost 4 bases, V lost 6 bases, and 6 bases had no gene match. The CDR3 reads CASRSSGGLYNEQFF. Written as DNA, the CDR3 is TGTGCCAGCAGGTCTAGCGGGGGACTTTACAATGAGCAGTTCTTC.

The CDR3 DNA is TGCGCCAGCAGCCAAAGAGTACAGGCGCCTAACTATGGCTACACCTTC. It specifies CASSQRVQAPNYGYTF. The chain uses TRBV4-1 and TRBJ1-2; a possible D gene is TRBD1 (5 bases). The V and J ends lost 2 bases and 0 bases respectively, with 13 bases between them. The germline V gene encodes CDR1 MGHRA and CDR2 YSYEKL. The CDR3 is 16 amino acids.

J is TRBJ1-2 and V is TRBV9, with a tentative D call TRBD1 (6 bases). The CDR3 extends over 15 amino acids. V lost 4 bases and J 7 bases, leaving 20 bases between the germline ends. Germline CDR1 reads SGDLS; CDR2 reads YYNGEE. The CDR3 reads CASSSRDRKTGGYTF. Written as DNA, the CDR3 is TGTGCCAGCAGCTCCCGCGACAGGAAGACCGGTGGCTACACCTTC.